Following are 17 T cell receptor beta chains from one sample sequenced in a study of CD8 T cells in Susac syndrome. Reverse transcription of roughly 0.45 to 1 ug RNA used random hexamers. MiXCR was run by TCRdb on the immunoSEQ multiplex PCR reads, yielding one entry per CDR3 protein. The sample lists 200,000 to 250,000 distinct CDR3 sequences; around 93% were seen once. What was sequenced was CD4+ T cells from PBMCs. These TCRs come from a human donor with Susac syndrome.

The count of this clonotype is one. This sequence joins TRBV29-1 and TRBJ2-3; 9 bases map to TRBD2. With V trimmed by 4 bases and J by 2 bases, 4 bases remained unmatched. The length of the CDR3 is 14 residues. The germline V gene encodes CDR1 SQVTM and CDR2 ANQGSEA. CDR3 residues: CSVGGGEDTDTQYF. The CDR3 nucleotides are TGCAGCGTTGGCGGGGGGGAGGACACAGATACGCAGTATTTT.

The rearrangement joins TRBV9 to TRBJ1-6; D is uncertain. The germline V gene encodes CDR1 SGDLS and CDR2 YYNGEE. V was shortened by 0 bases and J by 9 bases, with 10 bases between the two germline ends. This CDR3 spans 14 amino acids. This CDR3 reads CASSVERLGSPLHF. As DNA, the CDR3 is TGTGCCAGCAGCGTAGAGAGACTGGGTTCACCCCTCCACTTT.

The chain has TRBV7-2 and TRBJ1-2; D might be TRBD1 (6 bases). Germline V gives CDR1 SGHTA, CDR2 FQGNSA. This CDR3 spans 15 amino acids. V gave up 1 base and J gave up 3 bases, with 12 bases separating them. The CDR3 sequence: CASSLVGGADYGYTF. The CDR3, as DNA: TGTGCCAGCAGCTTAGTCGGGGGCGCTGACTATGGCTACACCTTC.

This chain joins TRBV7-2 and TRBJ1-6; D perhaps matches TRBD1 (5 bases). V was cut by 8 bases and J by 10 bases, with 18 bases left in between. CDR3 length equals 14 residues. Germline V gene data show CDR1 as SGHTA and CDR2 as FQGNSA. CDR3 sequence: CASHLRGRESPLHF. The DNA for the CDR3 is TGTGCCAGCCACTTAAGGGGCCGGGAATCACCCCTCCACTTT.

The J gene is TRBJ1-1, the V gene TRBV6-1; D is undetermined. V was cut by 6 bases and J by 2 bases, with 13 bases left in between. The CDR3 contains 14 residues. CDR1 and CDR2 (germline): MNHNS, SASEGT. CDR3 loop: CASRLTGINTEAFF. The CDR3 coding sequence is TGTGCCAGCAGACTCACCGGGATCAACACTGAAGCTTTCTTT.

V usage is TRBV5-6 and J usage is TRBJ1-1; 7 bases align to TRBD1. V lost 10 bases and J lost 4; bases outside the gene matches: 4. The CDR3 loop spans 11 amino acids. Per the germline V gene, CDR1 is SGHDT and CDR2 is YYEEEE. The CDR3 coding sequence is TGTGCCCGGGACAGAGGCACTGAAGCTTTCTTT. Protein product: CARDRGTEAFF.

The chain links TRBV27 to TRBJ2-7, with TRBD1 identical over 9 bases. V was pared by 1 base and J by 5 bases, with 9 bases of the junction left unmatched. Germline V CDR1 and CDR2: MNHEY, SMNVEV (reference sequence). This CDR3 contains 16 residues. Here the CDR3 reads CASSLYRDREHHEQYF. Here the CDR3 DNA reads TGTGCCAGCAGTTTATATAGGGACAGGGAACATCACGAGCAGTACTTC.

This chain joins TRBV6-2 or TRBV6-3 and TRBJ1-5; 9 bases are a match to TRBD1. With 5 bases clipped from V and 7 bases from J, the junction kept 9 bases outside the gene matches. CDR3 length: 15 residues. CDR1 and CDR2 from the germline V gene are MNHEY and SVGEGT. CDR3 amino acids: CASSRDREVDQPQHF. The CDR3 nucleotides read TGTGCCAGCAGTCGGGACAGGGAAGTGGACCAGCCCCAGCATTTT.

V usage is TRBV11-1 and J usage is TRBJ2-7; TRBD2 matches at 7 bases. Trimming took 1 base from V and 0 from J; bases not matched to a gene: 3. CDR3 size: 15 residues. The germline V gene has CDR1 SGHAT and CDR2 FQDESV (reference sequence). The CDR3 spells CASSLGLADSYEQYF. The CDR3 nucleotides are TGTGCCAGCAGCTTAGGGCTAGCGGACTCCTACGAGCAGTACTTC. The complete variable domain, with remaining parts taken from reference TRBV11-1 and TRBJ2-7, reads EAEVAQSPRYKITEKSQAVAFWCDPISGHATLYWYRQILGQGPELLVQFQDESVVDDSQLPKDRFSAERLKGVDSTLKIQPAELGDSAMYLCASSLGLADSYEQYFGPGTRLTVT.

This clonotype appeared a single time. The CDR3 DNA reads TGTGCCAGCAATGACAGGGGGCGCGAGCAGTACTTC. Its protein product is CASNDRGREQYF. The rearrangement uses TRBV28 and TRBJ2-7, with 10 bases that match TRBD1. Trimming cost V 7 bases and J 6 bases; bases outside gene matches: 3. This CDR3 is 12 amino acids long. Per the germline V gene, CDR1 is MDHEN and CDR2 is SYDVKM. Together with reference TRBV28 and TRBJ2-7, the CDR3 gives the full variable domain: DVKVTQSSRYLVKRTGEKVFLECVQDMDHENMFWYRQDPGLGLRLIYFSYDVKMKEKGDIPEGYSVSREKKERFSLILESASTNQTSMYLCASNDRGREQYFGPGTRLTVT.

The J gene is TRBJ2-7, the V gene TRBV2, with a tentative D call TRBD1 (6 bases). Germline V gives CDR1 SNHLY, CDR2 FYNNEI. Trimming took 3 bases from V and 6 from J, leaving 18 bases between them. This CDR3 has 15 residues. The CDR3 sequence: CASSESQGRRVEQYF. The CDR3 bases are TGTGCCAGCAGTGAGAGTCAGGGGAGAAGGGTCGAGCAGTACTTC.

The chain uses TRBV7-2 and TRBJ2-2, with a weak D call TRBD2 (7 bases). This CDR3 spans 14 amino acids. Germline V lookup: CDR1 SGHTA, CDR2 FQGNSA. Between the trimmed V and J ends, which lost 8 bases and 5 bases, there was a span of 15 bases. The CDR3 sequence is CASDGGAETGELFF. In DNA form, the CDR3 reads TGTGCCAGCGATGGGGGGGCCGAGACCGGGGAGCTGTTTTTT.

V and J are TRBV25-1 and TRBJ2-3, with D hard to call. CDR3 size: 14 residues. The V end lost 1 base, the J end lost 2 bases, and 7 bases lay between the germline ends. The germline CDR1 and CDR2 sequences are MGHDK and SYGVNS. The DNA of the CDR3 is TGTGCCAGCAGTGAATTAAAAGCCACAGATACGCAGTATTTT. It translates to CASSELKATDTQYF.

The chain has TRBV2 and TRBJ1-6; TRBD1 matches 10 bases. CDR3 length: 15 amino acids. Germline lookup yields CDR1 SNHLY and CDR2 FYNNEI. V was pared by 7 bases and J by 9 bases, with 9 bases of the junction left unmatched. The CDR3 DNA sequence: TGTGCCAGCACCGTGGACGGGACAGGGGTTTCACCCCTCCACTTT. Translation: CASTVDGTGVSPLHF.

Here the CDR3 DNA reads TGTGCCAGCAGTGTGGGGGGGAGGACTGAAGCTTTCTTT. Protein sequence: CASSVGGRTEAFF. J is TRBJ1-1 and V is TRBV6-1, with D possibly TRBD1 on 5 matching bases. With 4 bases removed from V and 5 bases from J, the gap between germline ends came to 11 bases. This CDR3 spans 13 amino acids. The germline V gene encodes CDR1 MNHNS and CDR2 SASEGT.

V is TRBV20-1 and J is TRBJ1-1; a weak D match, TRBD1 (5 bases). The ends were cut back, 8 bases at V and 1 base at J, with 17 bases in the middle. The CDR3 totals 14 residues. Germline values: CDR1 DFQATT, CDR2 SNEGSKA (reference sequence). CDR3 sequence reads: CSTDQGSENTEAFF. The DNA for the CDR3 is TGCAGTACGGACCAGGGATCGGAGAACACTGAAGCTTTCTTT.

The chain recombines TRBV28 with TRBJ1-6; 7 nucleotides line up with TRBD1. Germline V gene data show CDR1 as MDHEN and CDR2 as SYDVKM. CDR3 size: 14 residues. J was trimmed by 6 bases and V by 7 bases; bases with no gene match: 6. DNA of the CDR3: TGTGCCAGCACCTCGGGACAGCGTAATTCACCCCTCCACTTT. Its translation: CASTSGQRNSPLHF.